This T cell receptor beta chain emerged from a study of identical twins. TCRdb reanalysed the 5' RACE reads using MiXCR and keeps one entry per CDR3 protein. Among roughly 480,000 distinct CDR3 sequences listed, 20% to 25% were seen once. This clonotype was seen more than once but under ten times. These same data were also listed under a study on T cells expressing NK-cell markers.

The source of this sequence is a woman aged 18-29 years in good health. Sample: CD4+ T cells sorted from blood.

The CDR3 spells CSAREPGTQYF. The CDR3 bases are TGCAGTGCTAGAGAACCGGGAACGCAGTATTTT. This chain joins TRBV20-1 and TRBJ2-3; TRBD2 is a possible D gene (5 bases). Germline V CDR1 and CDR2: DFQATT, SNEGSKA (reference sequence). This CDR3 has 11 residues. The V end was cut by 0 bases, the J end by 9 bases, with 7 bases between.